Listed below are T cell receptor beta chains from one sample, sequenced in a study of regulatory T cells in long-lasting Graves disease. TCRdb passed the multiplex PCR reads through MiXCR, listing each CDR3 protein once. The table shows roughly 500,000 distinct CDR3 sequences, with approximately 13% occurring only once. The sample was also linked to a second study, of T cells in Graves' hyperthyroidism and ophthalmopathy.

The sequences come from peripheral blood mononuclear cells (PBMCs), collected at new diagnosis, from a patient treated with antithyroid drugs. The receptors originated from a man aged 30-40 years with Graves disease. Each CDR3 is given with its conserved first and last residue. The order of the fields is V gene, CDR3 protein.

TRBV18,CASSPRTPHYNEQFF
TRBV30,CAGTLKGIDGYTF
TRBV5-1,CASGGQRDTGELFF
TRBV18,CASSLPGHSTYEQYF
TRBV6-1,CASSGSSGGNEKLFF
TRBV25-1,CASSERLANTGELFF
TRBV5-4,CASFRGAASTDTQYF
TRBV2,CASALSRGGETQYF
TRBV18,CASSQTGGDQPQHF
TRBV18,CASSIPEPGSSDEKLFF
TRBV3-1,CASSQAYNNEQFF
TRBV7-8,CASSLWFQRDPTYEQYF
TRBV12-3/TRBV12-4,CATRYTPDTQYF
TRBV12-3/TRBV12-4,CASTAKGQGPGELFF
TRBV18,CASSPPVGPTGYEQYF
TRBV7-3,CASSLAGGGSADTQYF
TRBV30,CAWAQGGGYEQYF
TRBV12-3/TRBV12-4,CARGAGGELFF
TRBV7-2,CASIPSGKGEQYF
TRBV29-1,CSVGTSGTSSYGQYF
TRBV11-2,CASSLEGYRGLDTQYF
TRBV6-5,CASSWTTRTTEAFF
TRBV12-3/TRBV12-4,CASSLDDSYNEQFF
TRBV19,CASSIDRTSGTEAFF
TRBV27,CASSLPGLGAEQYF
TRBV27,CASSFSPEFQPQHF
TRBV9,CASSTTSGSDNEQFF
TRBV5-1,CASSLGQRFGDTQYF
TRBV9,CASSVSVAETQYF
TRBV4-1,CASSQDEAETEKLFF
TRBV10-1,CASSPRSSGRVGEQYF
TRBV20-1,CSARGLAGETYNEQFF
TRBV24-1,CATSALGETQYF
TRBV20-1,CSGRASHTNEQYF
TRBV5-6,CASSFTPSPSYEQYF
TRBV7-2,CASSPSPTETQYF
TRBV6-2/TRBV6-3,CATGEPRYNEQFF